This T cell receptor beta chain was profiled in a study of OX40 agonist ivuxolimab in advanced cancers. General notes on the study: Ivuxolimab was a fully human IgG2 agonistic monoclonal antibody targeting the costimulatory receptor OX40 (CD134). The dose-escalation cohort was 80% to 90% male with a mean age of approximately 60 years, ranging from roughly 23 to 80. Among the roughly 50 dose-escalation patients, about 20 had hepatocellular carcinoma, 15 or so melanoma, 9 renal cell carcinoma and 9 head and neck cancer. Intravenous ivuxolimab was administered to patients every 2 weeks at six dose levels: 0.01, 0.1, 0.3, 1.5, 3 and 10 mg/kg. The paper covers the monotherapy dose-escalation part of the phase I ivuxolimab trial, which included N = 52 patients. Peripheral TCRbeta sequencing aimed to test whether ivuxolimab altered TCR sequence diversity and caused clonal T-cell expansion. Three dose-escalation patients achieved partial responses, one with hepatocellular carcinoma and two with cutaneous melanoma. Patients were allowed to have had prior anti-PD-1, anti-PD-L1 or anti-CTLA-4 therapy, and around 40% of the dose-escalation patients had previously received checkpoint inhibitors.

Details on this clone: Its antigen remains undetermined. Base qualities were left out, and no much larger clone turns up one base away.

The trial excluded patients who had a history of autoimmune disease or who were on systemic immunosuppression. Peripheral blood for TCR sequencing was collected from all dose cohorts at baseline, on cycle 4 day 1, and on cycle 7 day 1. The samples were drawn from a first-in-human, open-label, multicenter phase I dose-escalation trial of ivuxolimab. Adults with locally advanced or metastatic melanoma, renal cell carcinoma, hepatocellular carcinoma or head and neck squamous cell carcinoma were enrolled in the trial. Before TCR sequencing, CD4+ T cells and CD8+ T cells from peripheral blood were sorted into separate populations. A distance of 12 bases separates the germline ends of V and J, which lose 6 bases and 0 bases respectively. From a lookup of the germline V gene, CDR1 and CDR2 are SQVTM and ANQGSEA. CDR3 length: 14 amino acids, cysteine to phenylalanine. Only the CDR3 region is kept as DNA, spanning 42 bases read in frame from base 1.

Paper-wide results and their limitations: Which antigens the clonally expanded peripheral T cells were specific for was not determined. At doses from 0.1 to 3.0 mg/kg, clonal expansion was seen in both CD4+ and CD8+ blood T cells between baseline and week 6. After ivuxolimab, expanded clones were on average more numerous among CD8+ T cells than among CD4+ T cells. Low levels of normalized T-cell clonal expansion were also seen in some patients who did not respond. In the 0.1-3.0 mg/kg groups, partial responders were among the patients with the lowest normalized peripheral clonal expansion, particularly in CD8+ T cells.

For sequencing of the TCRbeta CDR3 region, genomic DNA was extracted from the sorted cells. The immunoSEQ Assay was used for sequencing of TCRbeta CDR3 regions. This is the immuneACCESS table as TCRdb keeps it, with only in-frame sequences that have V and J called. A part of the clones is gone; compared with another copy, unresolved V genes explain less than half, and the rest is unexplained. Here the sample has 82,000 or so clones; roughly 90% occur a single time. The top ten clonotypes cover roughly 0.6% of the sample. The sequencing used CD4+ or CD8+ T cells sorted from blood, collected in a trial of the OX40 agonist ivuxolimab. The source of this sequence is an adult with an advanced solid tumor such as melanoma, head and neck, liver or kidney cancer. The chain was built from TRBV29-1 and TRBJ2-1, with no confident D gene call. Here is the DNA: TGCAGCGTAAGAACTACGAGCTCCTACAATGAGCAGTTCTTC. This gives the protein CSVRTTSSYNEQFF.